The text below deals with one TCR beta chain. The record originates from a study of T cells after somatic rescue of genetic block. The protocol was immunoSEQ multiplex PCR, while the TCRdb copy is restricted to in-frame clones and leaves out a portion. This sample has about 15,000 clones; just over 70% occur once, and the top ten carry roughly 30%. The germline CDR1 and CDR2 sequences are SGHTA and FQGNSA. The CDR3 loop spans 16 amino acids. The germline V and J ends were trimmed by 5 bases and 7 bases, with 21 bases remaining between them. This clonotype originated in a man younger than 30. Source material: peripheral blood mononuclear cells (PBMCs). The chain combines TRBV7-2 with TRBJ2-1; D gene unclear. The chain's CDR3 is CASSQVSQGRANEQFF. DNA for the CDR3: TGTGCCAGCAGCCAAGTTTCCCAAGGACGTGCTAATGAGCAGTTCTTC.